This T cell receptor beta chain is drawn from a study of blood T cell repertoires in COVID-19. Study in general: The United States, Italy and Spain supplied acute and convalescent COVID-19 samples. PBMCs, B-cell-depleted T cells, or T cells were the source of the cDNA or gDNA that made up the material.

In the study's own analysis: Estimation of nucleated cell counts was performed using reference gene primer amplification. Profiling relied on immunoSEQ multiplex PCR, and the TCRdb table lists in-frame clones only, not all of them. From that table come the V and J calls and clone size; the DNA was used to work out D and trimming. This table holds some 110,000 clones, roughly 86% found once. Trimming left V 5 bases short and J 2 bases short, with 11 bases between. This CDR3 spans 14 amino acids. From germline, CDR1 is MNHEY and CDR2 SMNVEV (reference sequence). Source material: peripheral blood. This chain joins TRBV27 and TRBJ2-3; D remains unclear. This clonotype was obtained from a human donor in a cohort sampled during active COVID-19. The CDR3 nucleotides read TGTGCCAGCAGTCGCCGGCGGTCCACAGATACGCAGTATTTT. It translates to CASSRRRSTDTQYF.